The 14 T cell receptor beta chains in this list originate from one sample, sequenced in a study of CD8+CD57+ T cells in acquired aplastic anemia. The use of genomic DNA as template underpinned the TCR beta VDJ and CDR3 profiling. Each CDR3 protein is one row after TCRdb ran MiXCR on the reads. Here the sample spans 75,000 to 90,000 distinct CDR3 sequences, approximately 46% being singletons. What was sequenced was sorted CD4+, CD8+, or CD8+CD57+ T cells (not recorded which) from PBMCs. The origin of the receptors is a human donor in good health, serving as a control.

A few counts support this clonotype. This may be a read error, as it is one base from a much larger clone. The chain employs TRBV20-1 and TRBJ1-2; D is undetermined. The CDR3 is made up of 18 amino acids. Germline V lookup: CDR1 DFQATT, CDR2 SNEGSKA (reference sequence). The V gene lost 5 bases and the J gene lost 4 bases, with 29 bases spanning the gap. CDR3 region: CSAARRSRVQSLSYGYTF. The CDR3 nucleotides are TGCAGTGCTGCTAGGAGGTCTAGGGTACAGAGCCTTAGCTATGGCTACACCTTC.

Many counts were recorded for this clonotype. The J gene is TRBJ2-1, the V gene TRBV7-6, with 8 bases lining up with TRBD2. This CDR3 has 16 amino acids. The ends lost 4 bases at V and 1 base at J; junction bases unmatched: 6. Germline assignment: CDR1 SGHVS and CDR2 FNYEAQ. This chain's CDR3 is CASSSLLAASYNEQFF. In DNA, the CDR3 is TGTGCCAGCAGCTCGTTACTAGCGGCTTCCTACAATGAGCAGTTCTTC.

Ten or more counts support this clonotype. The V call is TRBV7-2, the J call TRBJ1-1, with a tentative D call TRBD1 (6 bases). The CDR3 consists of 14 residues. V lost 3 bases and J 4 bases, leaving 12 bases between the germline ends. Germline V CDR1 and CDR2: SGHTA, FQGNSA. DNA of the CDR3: TGTGCCAGCAGCTTTTGGGGGCCCGGCACTGAAGCTTTCTTT. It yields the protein CASSFWGPGTEAFF.

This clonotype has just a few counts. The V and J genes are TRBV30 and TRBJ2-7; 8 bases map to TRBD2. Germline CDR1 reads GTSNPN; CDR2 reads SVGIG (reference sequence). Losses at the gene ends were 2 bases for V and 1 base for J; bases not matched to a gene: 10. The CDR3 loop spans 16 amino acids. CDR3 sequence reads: CAWSSIAGGRSYEQYF. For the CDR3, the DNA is TGTGCCTGGAGTTCAATCGCGGGGGGCCGGTCCTACGAGCAGTACTTC. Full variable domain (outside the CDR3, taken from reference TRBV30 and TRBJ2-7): SQTIHQWPATLVQPVGSPLSLECTVEGTSNPNLYWYRQAAGRGLQLLFYSVGIGQISSEVPQNLSASRPQDRQFILSSKKLLLSDSGFYLCAWSSIAGGRSYEQYFGPGTRLTVT.

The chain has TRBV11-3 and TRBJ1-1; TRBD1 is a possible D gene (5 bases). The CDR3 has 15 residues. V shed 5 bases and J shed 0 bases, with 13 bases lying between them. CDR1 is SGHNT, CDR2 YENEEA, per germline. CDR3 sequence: CASSRLGRMNTEAFF. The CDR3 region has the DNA TGTGCCAGCAGCCGACTGGGGCGGATGAACACTGAAGCTTTCTTT.

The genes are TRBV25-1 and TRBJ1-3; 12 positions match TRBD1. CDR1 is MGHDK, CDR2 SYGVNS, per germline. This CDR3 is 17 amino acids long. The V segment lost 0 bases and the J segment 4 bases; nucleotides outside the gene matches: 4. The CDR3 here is CASSEYGDRGPGNTIYF. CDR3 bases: TGTGCCAGCAGTGAATACGGGGACAGGGGGCCCGGAAACACCATATATTTT.

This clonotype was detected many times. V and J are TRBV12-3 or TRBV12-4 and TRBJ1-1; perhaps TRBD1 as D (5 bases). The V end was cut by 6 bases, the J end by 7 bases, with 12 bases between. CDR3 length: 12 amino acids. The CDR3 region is CASSQTEDEAFF. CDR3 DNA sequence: TGTGCCAGCAGCCAGACAGAGGATGAAGCTTTCTTT.

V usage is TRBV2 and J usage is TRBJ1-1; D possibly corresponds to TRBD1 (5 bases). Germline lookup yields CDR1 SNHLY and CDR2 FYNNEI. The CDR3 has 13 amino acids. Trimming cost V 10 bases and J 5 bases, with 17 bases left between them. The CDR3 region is CATLAGGVTEAFF. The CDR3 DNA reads TGTGCCACCCTCGCGGGGGGTGTAACTGAAGCTTTCTTT.

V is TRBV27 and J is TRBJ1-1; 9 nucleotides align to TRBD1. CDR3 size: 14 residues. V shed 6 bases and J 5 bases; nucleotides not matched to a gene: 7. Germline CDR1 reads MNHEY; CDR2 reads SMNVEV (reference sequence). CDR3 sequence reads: CASSPGQGYTEAFF. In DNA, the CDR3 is TGTGCCAGCAGCCCGGGACAGGGATATACTGAAGCTTTCTTT.

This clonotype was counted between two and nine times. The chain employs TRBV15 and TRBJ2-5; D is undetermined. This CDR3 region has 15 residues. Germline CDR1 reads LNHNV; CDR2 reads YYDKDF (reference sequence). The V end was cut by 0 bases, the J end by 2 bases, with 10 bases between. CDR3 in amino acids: CATSREAGTQETQYF. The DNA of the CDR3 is TGTGCCACCAGCAGAGAGGCAGGTACGCAAGAGACCCAGTACTTC.

This CDR3 is CATSDAGTPADNEQFF. The CDR3 coding sequence is TGTGCCACCAGTGACGCCGGGACCCCCGCGGACAATGAGCAGTTCTTC. V is TRBV24-1 and J is TRBJ2-1; D tentatively reads TRBD1 or TRBD2 (5 bases each). Germline values: CDR1 KGHDR, CDR2 SFDVKD. The CDR3 length is 16 residues. V was cut by 4 bases and J by 5 bases, with 17 bases left in between.

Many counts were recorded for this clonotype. Here the CDR3 DNA reads TGTGCCAGCAGCGGACAGGTCCAATGGCCCCAGCATTTT. This gives the protein CASSGQVQWPQHF. The rearrangement joins TRBV12-3 or TRBV12-4 to TRBJ1-5; 7 bases line up with TRBD1. CDR3 length: 13 amino acids. V trimming: 6 bases; J trimming: 9 bases; junction bases outside the gene matches: 8.

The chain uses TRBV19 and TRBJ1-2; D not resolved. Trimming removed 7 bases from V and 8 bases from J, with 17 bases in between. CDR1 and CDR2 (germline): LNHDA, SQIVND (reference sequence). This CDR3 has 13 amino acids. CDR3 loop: CASTLRGKRGYTF. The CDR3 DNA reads TGTGCCAGTACCTTGCGGGGAAAGAGAGGCTACACCTTC.

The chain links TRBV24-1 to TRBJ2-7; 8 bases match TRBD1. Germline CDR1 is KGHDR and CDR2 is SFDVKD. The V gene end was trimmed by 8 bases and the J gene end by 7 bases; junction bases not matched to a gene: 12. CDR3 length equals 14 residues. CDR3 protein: CATKGTGSRWEQYF. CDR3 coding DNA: TGTGCCACCAAAGGGACAGGATCCCGTTGGGAGCAGTACTTC.